This T cell receptor beta chain emerged from a study of T cell repertoires in cytomegalovirus infection. Study information: A matching HLA type, together with CMV infection, was signaled by public TCR beta signatures. Findings and caveats of the study: HLA-C-restricted TCR beta clonotypes specific for CMV led the ex vivo response.

TCRdb re-called the reads through MiXCR, storing one row per CDR3 protein. This sample has roughly 720,000 distinct CDR3 sequences, with 35% found just once. This CDR3 is built from 16 residues. Germline V CDR1 and CDR2: SGHVS, FNYEAQ. Trimming removed 4 bases from V and 5 bases from J; junction bases left unmatched: 6. The sample holds a few counts of this clonotype. The antigen is unknown. Material for sequencing was PBMCs. This clonotype originated in a human donor in good health (CMV status not recorded). Some clones in this sample may be carry-over from other donors' samples. V gene TRBV7-6 combines with J gene TRBJ2-2; 11 nucleotides line up with TRBD2. The CDR3 loop reads CASSSTLAGVTGELFF. For the CDR3, the DNA is TGTGCCAGCAGCTCGACACTAGCGGGAGTTACCGGGGAGCTGTTTTTT.